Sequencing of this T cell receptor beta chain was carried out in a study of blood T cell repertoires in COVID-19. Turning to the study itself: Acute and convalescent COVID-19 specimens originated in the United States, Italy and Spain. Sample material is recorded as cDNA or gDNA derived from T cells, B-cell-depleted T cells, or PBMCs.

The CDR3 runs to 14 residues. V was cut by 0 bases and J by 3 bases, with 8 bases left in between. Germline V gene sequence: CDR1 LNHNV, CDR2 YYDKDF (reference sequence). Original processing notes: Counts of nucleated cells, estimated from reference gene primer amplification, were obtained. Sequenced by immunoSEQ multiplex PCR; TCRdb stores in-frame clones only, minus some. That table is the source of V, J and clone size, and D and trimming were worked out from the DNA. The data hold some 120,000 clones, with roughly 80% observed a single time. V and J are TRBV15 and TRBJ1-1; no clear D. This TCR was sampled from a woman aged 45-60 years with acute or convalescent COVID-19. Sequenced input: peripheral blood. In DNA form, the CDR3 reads TGTGCCACCAGCAGAGATCGTCGGTACACTGAAGCTTTCTTT. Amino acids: CATSRDRRYTEAFF. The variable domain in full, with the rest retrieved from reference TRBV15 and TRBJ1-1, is DAMVIQNPRYQVTQFGKPVTLSCSQTLNHNVMYWYQQKSSQAPKLLFHYYDKDFNNEADTPDNFQSRRPNTSFCFLDIRSPGLGDTAMYLCATSRDRRYTEAFFGQGTRLTVV.